This T cell receptor beta chain stems from a study of siplizumab effects on memory and regulatory T cells. Profiling relied on immunoSEQ multiplex PCR, and the TCRdb table lists in-frame clones only, not all of them. The sample holds some 65,000 clones, over 80% seen once. Of note for this clone: Its target is unknown.

Overall study findings and caveats: There was no confirmation of the suppressive function of proliferating Tregs from siplizumab cultures. Memory cells seemed less diverse than naive T cells, which also seemed major contributors to the alloresponse. Alloreactive sequences from unstimulated CD4+ memory cells fell significantly with siplizumab. Poor capture below about 10^-5 frequency left most alloreactive clones unmapped to unstimulated subsets.

Germline assignment: CDR1 SQVTM and CDR2 ANQGSEA. The CDR3 length is 10 residues. Between the trimmed V and J ends, which lost 6 bases and 3 bases, there was a span of 6 bases. This chain joins TRBV29-1 and TRBJ2-7, with D tentatively TRBD2 (5 bases). Sequences were obtained from Tregs sorted from blood. The receptor comes from a human donor in good health. CDR3 sequence reads: CSVGDYEQYF. CDR3 DNA sequence: TGCAGCGTCGGGGACTACGAGCAGTACTTC.